This T cell receptor beta chain derives from a study of post-analysis software for immune sequencing data. This clonotype occurred many times. Its cognate antigen is unknown. Study-level results: Comparison of patients with controls showed roughly five TRBV segments more frequent in patients, TRBV5-6, TRBV5-1 and TRBV20-1 among them.

Libraries were made from TCR beta cDNA, and they carried unique molecular identifiers. From around 0.96 to 9.9 million T cells, roughly 0.5 million cDNA molecules were obtained. TCRdb re-analysed the PCR reads in MiXCR, keeping a single row per CDR3 protein. The repertoire holds 820,000 or so distinct CDR3 sequences, with under 70% as singletons. Deletions cut 4 bases from V and 1 base from J, with 11 bases between. Germline-derived CDR1 and CDR2 are MNHEY and SVGAGI. CDR3 length: 14 amino acids. Sequencing was done on a sample of blood. The V and J genes are TRBV6-5 and TRBJ2-7; D ambiguous. This sequence originates from a girl aged 10-17 years with multiple sclerosis. As DNA, the CDR3 is TGTGCCAGCAGTTTTAAAGGAAGTTCCTACGAGCAGTACTTC. This encodes CASSFKGSSYEQYF.